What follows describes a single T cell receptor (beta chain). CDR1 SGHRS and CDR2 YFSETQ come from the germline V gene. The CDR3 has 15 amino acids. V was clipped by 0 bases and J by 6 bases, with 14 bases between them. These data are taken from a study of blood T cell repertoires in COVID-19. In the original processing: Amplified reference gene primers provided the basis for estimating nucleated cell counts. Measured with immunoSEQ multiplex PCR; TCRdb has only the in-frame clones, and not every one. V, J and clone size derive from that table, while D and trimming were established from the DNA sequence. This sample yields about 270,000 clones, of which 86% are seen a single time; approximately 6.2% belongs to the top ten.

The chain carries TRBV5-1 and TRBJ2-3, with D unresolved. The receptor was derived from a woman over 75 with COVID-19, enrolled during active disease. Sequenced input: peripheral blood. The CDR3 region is CASSLEGSLRDTQYF. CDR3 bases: TGCGCCAGCAGCTTGGAAGGTAGCCTTAGGGATACGCAGTATTTT.